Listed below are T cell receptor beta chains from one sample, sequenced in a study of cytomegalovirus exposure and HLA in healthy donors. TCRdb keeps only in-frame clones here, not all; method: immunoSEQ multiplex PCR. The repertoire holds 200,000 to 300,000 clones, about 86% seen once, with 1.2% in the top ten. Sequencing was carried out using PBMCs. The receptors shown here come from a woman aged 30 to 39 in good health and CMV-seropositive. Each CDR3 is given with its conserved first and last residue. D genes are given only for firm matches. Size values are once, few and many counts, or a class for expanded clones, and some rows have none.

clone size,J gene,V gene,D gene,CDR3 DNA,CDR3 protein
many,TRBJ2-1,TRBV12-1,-,TGTGCCAGCAGCCCCCGGGACAGGGTACGTGATGAGCAGTTCTTC,CASSPRDRVRDEQFF
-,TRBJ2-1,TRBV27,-,TGTGCCAGCAGACGAGCGTCTAGCTCCTACAATGAGCAGTTCTTC,CASRRASSSYNEQFF
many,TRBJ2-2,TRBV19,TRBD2,TGTGCCAGTTTCCCCGGGAGGCTGAACACCGGGGAGCTGTTTTTT,CASFPGRLNTGELFF
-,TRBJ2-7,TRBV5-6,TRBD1,TGTGCCAGCAGCTTGGTAGCAGGGGGCTCCCACGAGCAGTACTTC,CASSLVAGGSHEQYF
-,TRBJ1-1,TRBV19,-,TGTGCCAGTAGGGACCAGGGTATGAACACTGAAGCTTTCTTT,CASRDQGMNTEAFF
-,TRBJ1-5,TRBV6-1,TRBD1,TGTGCCAGCAATTCTCGGGACAGCCCTAATCAGCCCCAGCATTTT,CASNSRDSPNQPQHF
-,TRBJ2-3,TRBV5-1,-,TGCGCCAGCAGCTTGGTAACTAGCCCCCCAGATACGCAGTATTTT,CASSLVTSPPDTQYF
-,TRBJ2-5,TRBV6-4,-,TGTGCCAGCAGTGACTCGAACAGGGAGTGGAGAGAGACCCAGTACTTC,CASSDSNREWRETQYF
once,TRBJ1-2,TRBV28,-,TGTGCCAGCACCACCCGCGGGAAGGGTCTTAACTATGGCTACACCTTC,CASTTRGKGLNYGYTF
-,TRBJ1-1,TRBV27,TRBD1,TGTGCCAGCAGTTTCAGGGGGACTGAAGCTTTCTTT,CASSFRGTEAFF
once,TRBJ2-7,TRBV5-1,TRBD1,TGCGCCAGCAGCCGGCAGGGACAGGTCGCCTCCTACGAGCAGTACTTC,CASSRQGQVASYEQYF
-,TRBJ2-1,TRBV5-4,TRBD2,TGTGCCAGCAGCTTGGAGACGGGGGGGACCTACAATGAGCAGTTCTTC,CASSLETGGTYNEQFF
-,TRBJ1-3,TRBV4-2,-,TGTGCCAGCAGCCAACAGGGAACGGGAAACACCATATATTTT,CASSQQGTGNTIYF
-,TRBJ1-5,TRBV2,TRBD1,TGTGCCAGCAGGGGACAGTGGGAGCCCCAGCATTTT,CASRGQWEPQHF
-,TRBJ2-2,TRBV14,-,TGTGCCAGCAGCCACAGATCAGGGCAGGCAAGGAACACCGGGGAGCTGTTTTTT,CASSHRSGQARNTGELFF
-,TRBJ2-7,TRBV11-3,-,TGTGCCAGCAGCTTAGATGGCGGGCAAGGCTTCTCCTACGAGCAGTACTTC,CASSLDGGQGFSYEQYF
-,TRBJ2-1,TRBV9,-,TGTGCCAGCAGCGTAGATGGGACTCAAAATGAGCAGTTCTTC,CASSVDGTQNEQFF
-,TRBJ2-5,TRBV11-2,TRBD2,TGTGCCAGCAGCTTAGATCATCCTGGGCTAGCGGGATTCCAAGAGACCCAGTACTTC,CASSLDHPGLAGFQETQYF
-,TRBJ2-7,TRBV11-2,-,TGTGCCAGCAGCCTAGAAGCAGGGGTCTACGAGCAGTACTTC,CASSLEAGVYEQYF
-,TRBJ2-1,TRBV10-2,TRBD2,TGCGCCAGCCGGATGGGGACTAGCTACAATGAGCAGTTCTTC,CASRMGTSYNEQFF
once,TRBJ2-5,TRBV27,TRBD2,TGTGCCAGCAGTAGAGAAAGGGGAGGGCGAGAGACCCAGTACTTC,CASSRERGGRETQYF
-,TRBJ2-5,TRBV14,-,TGTGCCAGCAGCCAAAGGCGGCGTCCCGCCGGGGAGACCCAGTACTTC,CASSQRRRPAGETQYF
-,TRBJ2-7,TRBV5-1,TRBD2,TGCGCCAGCAGCGAAGCGGGGTACTCCTACGAGCAGTACTTC,CASSEAGYSYEQYF
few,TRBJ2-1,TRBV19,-,TGTGCCAGTAGTATTCTTGTGCAGGGCCCCGAGCAGTTCTTC,CASSILVQGPEQFF
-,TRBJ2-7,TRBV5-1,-,TGCGCCAGCAGCCTCGGGGGTGAGCAGTACTTC,CASSLGGEQYF
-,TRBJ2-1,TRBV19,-,TGTGCCAGTAGTTCCAGGGGAGCTGAGCAGTTCTTC,CASSSRGAEQFF
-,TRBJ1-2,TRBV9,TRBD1,TGTGCCAGCAGCGCAGGGACAGGGGTAGGGGAGGGCTATGGCTACACCTTC,CASSAGTGVGEGYGYTF
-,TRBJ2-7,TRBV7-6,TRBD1,TGTGCCAGCAGCGGGACAGGACCTATCTACGAGCAGTACTTC,CASSGTGPIYEQYF
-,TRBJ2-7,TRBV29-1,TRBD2,TGCAGCGTTGTGGCTAGCGGGACCTACGAGCAGTACTTC,CSVVASGTYEQYF
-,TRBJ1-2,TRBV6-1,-,TGTGCCAGCAGCCCGGGGAGCACCCACTACTATGGCTACACCTTC,CASSPGSTHYYGYTF
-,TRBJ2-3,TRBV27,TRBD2,TGTGCCAGCAGGGAGAGAATCGAGACTAGCGGGAGTAGCACAGATACGCAGTATTTT,CASRERIETSGSSTDTQYF